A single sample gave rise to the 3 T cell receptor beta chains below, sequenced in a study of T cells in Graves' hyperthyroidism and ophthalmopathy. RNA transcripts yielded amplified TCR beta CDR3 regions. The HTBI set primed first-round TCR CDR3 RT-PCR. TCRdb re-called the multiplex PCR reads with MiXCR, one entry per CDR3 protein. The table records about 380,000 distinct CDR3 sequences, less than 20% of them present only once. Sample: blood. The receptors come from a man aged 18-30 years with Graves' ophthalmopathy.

The CDR3 DNA reads as TGTGCCAGCAGTACGGATTCCGGCGGTCAGCCCCAGCATTTT. Translated, it gives CASSTDSGGQPQHF. V gene TRBV2 combines with J gene TRBJ1-5; D not resolved. The V gene's germline CDR1 is SNHLY and CDR2 FYNNEI. This CDR3 spans 14 amino acids. Trimming took 5 bases from V and 6 from J, leaving 14 bases between them.

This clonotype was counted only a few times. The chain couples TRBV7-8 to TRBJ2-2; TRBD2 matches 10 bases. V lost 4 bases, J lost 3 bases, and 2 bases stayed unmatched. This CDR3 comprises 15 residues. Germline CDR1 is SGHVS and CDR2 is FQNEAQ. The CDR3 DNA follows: TGTGCCAGCAGCTCTAGCGGGGGCTACACCGGGGAGCTGTTTTTT. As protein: CASSSSGGYTGELFF.

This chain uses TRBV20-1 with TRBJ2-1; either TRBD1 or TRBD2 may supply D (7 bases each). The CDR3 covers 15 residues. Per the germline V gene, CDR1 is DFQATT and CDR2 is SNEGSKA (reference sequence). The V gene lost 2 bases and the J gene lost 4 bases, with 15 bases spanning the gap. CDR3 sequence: CSARQAGQLYNEQFF. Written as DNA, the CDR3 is TGCAGTGCTAGACAAGCGGGACAGCTTTACAATGAGCAGTTCTTC.